A single sample gave rise to the 26 T cell receptor beta chains below, sequenced in a study of T cells after yellow fever vaccination (dated by TCRdb to the late 2010s). Preparation of the library involved 5' RACE. The data were produced on an Illumina NovaSeq 6000. Clones were called with MiXCR by TCRdb after fastp trimmed the public reads at Q25, and only in-frame beta chains were retained. Every distinct CDR3 protein forms one entry, paired with its most common genes and DNA. The sample table records 250,000 to 350,000 distinct CDR3 sequences; 8.7% of these occur just once. The ten most abundant clones make up approximately 3.3% of the sample. This specimen's treatment or condition label, interpreted: live attenuated yellow fever vaccine strain. This sample comprised CD4+ T cells sorted from PBMCs, obtained 5 days after the yellow fever booster vaccination. Every receptor here comes from a man younger than 35 who received the YFV17D yellow fever vaccine.

There are a few counts of this clonotype. The V call is TRBV12-3 or TRBV12-4, the J call TRBJ1-1, with D perhaps TRBD1 (5 bases). The CDR3 length is 14 residues. Deletions cut 2 bases from V and 0 bases from J, with 7 bases between. The DNA of the CDR3 is TGTGCCAGCAGTTTATGGGGGGTGAACACTGAAGCTTTCTTT. As protein: CASSLWGVNTEAFF.

This clonotype was observed at least ten times. The J gene is TRBJ2-7, the V gene TRBV25-1; TRBD1 matches at 10 bases. Germline CDR1 and CDR2: MGHDK and SYGVNS. V dropped 9 bases and J dropped 6; count of bases not matched to a gene: 17. This CDR3 spans 16 amino acids. The CDR3, as DNA: TGTGCCAGTCCCCTAACCGGGACAGGGGCCCTAGGCGAGCAGTACGTC. This encodes CASPLTGTGALGEQYV.

This clonotype was recorded a few times. This sequence joins TRBV12-3 or TRBV12-4 and TRBJ2-7, with no clear D. V was clipped by 0 bases and J by 5 bases, with 11 bases between them. CDR3 length: 14 residues. The DNA of the CDR3 is TGTGCCAGCAGTTTAGCACCCGTGGGGAACGAGCAGTACTTC. It encodes CASSLAPVGNEQYF.

This clonotype was recorded many times. V usage is TRBV5-1 and J usage is TRBJ2-7, with a weak D call TRBD2 (7 bases). Trimming cost V 4 bases and J 5 bases, with 16 bases left between them. The CDR3 has 14 residues. Germline V CDR1 and CDR2: SGHRS, YFSETQ. The CDR3 coding sequence is TGCGCCAGCAGCCCCGGGGGGCTGAAGAACGAGCAGTACGTC. This encodes CASSPGGLKNEQYV.

This clonotype was recorded a few times. The rearrangement uses TRBV4-3 and TRBJ2-5; a weak D match, TRBD2 (6 bases). V lost 0 bases, J lost 1 base, and 9 bases lay in between. The CDR3 has 15 residues. Germline values: CDR1 LGHNA, CDR2 YSLEER. CDR3 DNA: TGCGCCAGCAGCCAAGATATGGGGGGCCAAGAGACCCAGTACTTC. The encoded protein is CASSQDMGGQETQYF.

This clonotype has just a few counts. The V call is TRBV15, the J call TRBJ1-2; 8 bases are shared with TRBD1. Germline assignment: CDR1 LNHNV and CDR2 YYDKDF (reference sequence). The CDR3 has 15 amino acids. V shed 5 bases, J shed 12 bases, and the junction held 17 bases outside the gene matches. CDR3 in DNA: TGTGCCACCAGCCCCCGGCTGTGGTCAGGGGGCGACGACACCTTC. Its translation: CATSPRLWSGGDDTF. Full variable domain (missing parts from reference TRBV15 and TRBJ1-2): DAMVIQNPRYQVTQFGKPVTLSCSQTLNHNVMYWYQQKSSQAPKLLFHYYDKDFNNEADTPDNFQSRRPNTSFCFLDIRSPGLGDTAMYLCATSPRLWSGGDDTFGSGTRLTVV.

This clonotype was seen only a few times. In DNA form, the CDR3 reads TGTGCCAGCTCACCCGGGGGGCTCGGCAATCAGCCCCAGCATTTT. Its translation: CASSPGGLGNQPQHF. The chain links TRBV18 to TRBJ1-5, with TRBD1 as a possible D gene (6 bases). The CDR3 sequence is 15 residues long. The ends were cut back, 3 bases at V and 2 bases at J, with 11 bases in the middle. Germline loops: CDR1 KGHSH, CDR2 LQKENI.

This sequence joins TRBV6-2 or TRBV6-3 and TRBJ2-3; 10 bases fit TRBD1. The trim removed 1 base at V and 15 bases at J, leaving 10 bases unmatched. Germline CDR1 MNHEY, CDR2 SVGEGT. This CDR3 spans 14 amino acids. CDR3 bases: TGTGCCAGCAGTTACTTTGCCGGGACAGGGGAGGTTTATTTT. Its protein is CASSYFAGTGEVYF.

A few counts support this clonotype. The chain joins TRBV12-3 or TRBV12-4 to TRBJ2-7; 8 bases are shared with TRBD2. V trimming: 0 bases; J trimming: 3 bases; junction bases outside the gene matches: 1. The CDR3 has 14 residues. CDR3 protein: CASSLAGTSYEQYV. CDR3 nucleotides: TGTGCCAGCAGTTTAGCGGGGACTAGCTACGAGCAGTACGTC.

This clonotype has more than one count but fewer than ten. A much more abundant neighbour one base away suggests this may be a read error. The chain joins TRBV3-1 to TRBJ2-3; tentative D call: TRBD2 (6 bases). Germline loops: CDR1 LGHDT, CDR2 YNNKEL (reference sequence). The CDR3 has 13 amino acids. V was trimmed by 6 bases and J by 1 base, leaving 8 bases between them. In nucleotides, the CDR3 is TGTGCCAGCAGGGTAGCGGGCACAGATACGCAGTATTTT. This gives the protein CASRVAGTDTQYF.

V and J are TRBV7-2 and TRBJ2-1; tentative D call: TRBD2 (6 bases). This CDR3 is 13 amino acids long. Germline CDR1 SGHTA, CDR2 FQGNSA. V lost 4 bases, J lost 8 bases, and 12 bases lay in between. CDR3 DNA: TGTGCCAGCAGCTATCGGGGGTTCCATGAGCAGTTCTTC. Translating gives CASSYRGFHEQFF.

In its sample, this clonotype was seen a few times. The chain employs TRBV7-9 and TRBJ1-4; D is uncertain. This CDR3 has 13 residues. Germline lookup yields CDR1 SEHNR and CDR2 FQNEAQ (reference sequence). V was clipped by 5 bases and J by 4 bases, with 8 bases between them. The CDR3 spells CASSPVLNEKLFF. CDR3 nucleotides: TGTGCCAGCAGCCCGGTCCTTAATGAAAAACTGTTTTTT.

V gene TRBV7-2 combines with J gene TRBJ2-6; maybe TRBD1 (5 bases). The V and J ends lost 1 base and 10 bases respectively, with 8 bases between them. The CDR3 length is 13 residues. CDR1 and CDR2 from the germline V gene are SGHTA and FQGNSA. The CDR3 region has the DNA TGTGCCAGCAGCTTAGTAAGGGGTAACGTCCTGACTTTC. It translates to CASSLVRGNVLTF.

This chain uses TRBV5-1 with TRBJ1-4; D is perhaps TRBD1 (6 bases). This CDR3 spans 17 amino acids. V dropped 5 bases and J dropped 5 bases, with 22 bases sitting between them. Germline V gene data show CDR1 as SGHRS and CDR2 as YFSETQ. The chain's CDR3 is CASSNNHGRDTNEKLFF. DNA for the CDR3: TGCGCCAGCAGTAATAACCACGGCCGGGACACCAATGAAAAACTGTTTTTT.

This clonotype has a handful of counts. The chain links TRBV20-1 to TRBJ2-3, with TRBD2 matching 8 bases. Germline V gene sequence: CDR1 DFQATT, CDR2 SNEGSKA (reference sequence). J was trimmed by 4 bases and V by 0 bases; bases with no gene match: 6. The CDR3 is 15 residues long. The CDR3 reads CSARDWRGASDTQYF. The CDR3 nucleotides are TGCAGTGCTAGAGATTGGCGGGGGGCCTCAGATACGCAGTATTTT.

The chain is built from TRBV6-1 and TRBJ2-5, with 7 bases identical to TRBD2. Losses at the gene ends were 2 bases for V and 3 bases for J; bases not matched to a gene: 9. There are 16 residues in the CDR3. Germline CDR1 MNHNS, CDR2 SASEGT. This CDR3 reads CASSELTSATKETQYF. In DNA, the CDR3 is TGTGCCAGCAGTGAACTAACTAGCGCGACAAAAGAGACCCAGTACTTC.

The chain combines TRBV11-2 with TRBJ1-4; 9 bases agree with TRBD1. In germline, CDR1 is SGHAT, CDR2 FQNNGV. Trimming cost V 4 bases and J 5 bases; bases outside gene matches: 2. This CDR3 contains 14 residues. The CDR3 bases are TGTGCCAGCAGCTGGACAGGGGCAAATGAAAAACTGTTTTTT. It yields the protein CASSWTGANEKLFF.

This clonotype has only a few counts. This sequence joins TRBV19 and TRBJ1-1; D perhaps matches TRBD1 (5 bases). This CDR3 spans 16 amino acids. The germline V and J ends were trimmed by 2 bases and 4 bases, with 17 bases remaining between them. Germline CDR1 reads LNHDA; CDR2 reads SQIVND (reference sequence). Here the CDR3 reads CASSIWAAGSGTEAFF. The CDR3 DNA reads as TGTGCCAGTAGTATATGGGCTGCAGGGTCGGGCACTGAAGCTTTCTTT. The full variable domain, in which reference TRBV19 and TRBJ1-1 provide the parts outside the CDR3, is DGGITQSPKYLFRKEGQNVTLSCEQNLNHDAMYWYRQDPGQGLRLIYYSQIVNDFQKGDIAEGYSVSREKKESFPLTVTSAQKNPTAFYLCASSIWAAGSGTEAFFGQGTRLTVV.

This clonotype showed up many times. The V and J genes are TRBV4-2 and TRBJ2-2; D is perhaps TRBD1 (5 bases). Trimming took 3 bases from V and 4 from J, leaving 6 bases between them. The CDR3 is made up of 13 amino acids. Germline values: CDR1 LGHNA, CDR2 YNFKEQ. The CDR3 loop reads CASSQQGTGELFF. CDR3 bases: TGTGCCAGCAGCCAGCAGGGCACCGGGGAGCTGTTTTTT.

The gene calls are TRBV3-1 and TRBJ2-5, with D possibly being TRBD1 (6 bases). CDR1 LGHDT and CDR2 YNNKEL come from the germline V gene (reference sequence). The V end lost 4 bases, the J end lost 4 bases, and 13 bases lay between the germline ends. The CDR3 sequence is 14 residues long. The CDR3: CASSPSGRGETQYF. As DNA, the CDR3 is TGTGCCAGCAGCCCGTCGGGCAGGGGAGAGACCCAGTACTTC.

CDR3: CASSSGQGIYNEQFF. The CDR3 region has the DNA TGTGCCAGCTCATCTGGACAGGGCATATACAATGAGCAGTTCTTC. The chain joins TRBV18 to TRBJ2-1; TRBD1 aligns across 8 bases. Germline trimming cut 5 bases from V and 4 bases from J; bases unmatched to any gene: 7. Germline V CDR1 and CDR2: KGHSH, LQKENI. The CDR3 covers 15 residues.

This clonotype has just a few counts. This chain joins TRBV29-1 and TRBJ1-4; tentative D call: TRBD1 (6 bases). CDR3 size: 14 residues. Trimming took 7 bases from V and 8 from J, leaving 20 bases between them. The V gene's germline CDR1 is SQVTM and CDR2 ANQGSEA. CDR3 nucleotide sequence: TGCAGCGCCGGGGACATCCCGAACGGGGAAAAACTGTTTTTT. Protein product: CSAGDIPNGEKLFF.

CDR3 nucleotides: TGTGCCAGCAGCTCGTGGGACAGGGAATTGCAGCCCCAGCATTTT. Its translation is CASSSWDRELQPQHF. The rearrangement links TRBV7-8 to TRBJ1-5, with TRBD1 matching 9 bases. This CDR3 comprises 15 residues. Germline V gene data show CDR1 as SGHVS and CDR2 as FQNEAQ. Unmatched junction bases numbered 8, after V lost 4 bases and J lost 7 bases.

V is TRBV15 and J is TRBJ2-5, with 8 bases fitting TRBD2. The germline gives CDR1 LNHNV, CDR2 YYDKDF (reference sequence). The CDR3 runs 15 residues. J lost 5 bases, V lost 0 bases, and 5 bases had no gene match. CDR3 in DNA: TGTGCCACCAGCAGAGACCGAGCGGGGGTGGAGACCCAGTACTTC. This translates into CATSRDRAGVETQYF.

The rearrangement uses TRBV9 and TRBJ2-7; 7 bases are a match to TRBD2. The CDR3 length is 14 residues. The trim removed 4 bases at V and 0 bases at J, leaving 4 bases unmatched. Germline V gene lookup returns CDR1 SGDLS and CDR2 YYNGEE. CDR3 sequence reads: CASSSRGFSYEQYF. CDR3 in DNA: TGTGCCAGCAGCTCGCGGGGGTTCTCCTACGAGCAGTACTTC.

V gene TRBV24-1 combines with J gene TRBJ2-2; D is perhaps TRBD1 (6 bases). CDR1 and CDR2 from the germline V gene are KGHDR and SFDVKD. V shed 7 bases and J shed 4 bases, with 15 bases lying between them. The CDR3 covers 15 residues. The CDR3 DNA is TGTGCCACCAGGCTAGCAGGGGCGTTCACCGGGGAGCTGTTTTTT. Protein product: CATRLAGAFTGELFF.